This is a list of T cell receptor beta chains from one sample in a study of CD8 T cells in ankylosing spondylitis. TCRdb used MiXCR to reprocess the 5' RACE reads, holding one entry per CDR3 protein. The sample contains fewer than 400,000 distinct CDR3 sequences, roughly 14% of which appear only once. The sequenced material came from blood, either unsorted or a sorted T cell fraction (not recorded which). Receptor source: a male donor with ankylosing spondylitis or in good health (not recorded which). The CDR3 runs from the conserved cysteine through the conserved F or W. The order of the fields is D gene, clone size, J gene, V gene, CDR3 DNA, CDR3 protein. D genes are given only for firm matches. Size values are once, few and many counts, or a class for expanded clones, and some rows have none.

D: NA
size: NA
J: TRBJ2-1
V: TRBV12-3/TRBV12-4
DNA: TGTGCCAGCAGTTTATCTCCAATTGAAGAGCAGTTCTTC
CDR3: CASSLSPIEEQFF

D: TRBD2
size: few
J: TRBJ2-1
V: TRBV2
DNA: TGTGCCAGCAGTGCCGGACTAGCGGGAGTTGAGCAGTTCTTC
CDR3: CASSAGLAGVEQFF

D: TRBD1
size: NA
J: TRBJ2-7
V: TRBV18
DNA: TGTGCCAGCTCACCCGGACAGGGGAGCCCCTACGAGCAGTACTTC
CDR3: CASSPGQGSPYEQYF

D: TRBD2
size: NA
J: TRBJ2-7
V: TRBV4-1
DNA: TGCGCCAGCAGCCAGAGGAACAAACTCGTAGCGGGAGAAGAGCAGTACTTC
CDR3: CASSQRNKLVAGEEQYF

D: TRBD1
size: few
J: TRBJ1-2
V: TRBV19
DNA: TGTGCCAGTAGTACGACAGGGTCTGGCTACACCTTC
CDR3: CASSTTGSGYTF

D: TRBD2
size: few
J: TRBJ2-5
V: TRBV20-1
DNA: TGCAGTGCTAGCGGACTAGCGGGAGAGACCCAGTACTTC
CDR3: CSASGLAGETQYF

D: TRBD2
size: few
J: TRBJ2-7
V: TRBV11-2
DNA: TGTGCCAGCAGCTTAGTAGCGGGGGGTTTCGTAAGCTCCTACGAGCAGTACTTC
CDR3: CASSLVAGGFVSSYEQYF

D: NA
size: few
J: TRBJ2-3
V: TRBV5-1
DNA: TGCGCCAGCAGCTTGGAAGGGACATTCACAGATACGCAGTATTTT
CDR3: CASSLEGTFTDTQYF

D: NA
size: few
J: TRBJ2-5
V: TRBV29-1
DNA: TGCAGCGTTGCCCCCTTCGGGGGAGGCGTGCAGACCCAGTACTTC
CDR3: CSVAPFGGGVQTQYF

D: NA
size: few
J: TRBJ2-7
V: TRBV20-1
DNA: TGCAGTGCCCTAGGGGCAGGGTTGTCCTACGAGCAGTACTTC
CDR3: CSALGAGLSYEQYF

D: NA
size: few
J: TRBJ2-2
V: TRBV7-2
DNA: TGTGCCAGCAGCTTACTCCGGGGGAGAACCGGGGAGCTGTTTTTT
CDR3: CASSLLRGRTGELFF

D: NA
size: NA
J: TRBJ2-2
V: TRBV4-2
DNA: TGTGCCAGCAGCCAGACTAGTCCCGGGGAGCTGTTTTTT
CDR3: CASSQTSPGELFF

D: NA
size: NA
J: TRBJ2-1
V: TRBV19
DNA: TGTGCCAGTAGTATAGCCACAGCTTACAATGAGCAGTTCTTC
CDR3: CASSIATAYNEQFF

D: NA
size: NA
J: TRBJ1-6
V: TRBV6-4
DNA: TGTGCCAGCAGTGACTCGAGGACACCATGTAATTCACCCCTCCACTTT
CDR3: CASSDSRTPCNSPLHF

D: TRBD1
size: few
J: TRBJ2-5
V: TRBV6-2/TRBV6-3
DNA: TGTGCCAGCAGTTACGCAGGCCAGGGGGAAGAGACCCAGTACTTC
CDR3: CASSYAGQGEETQYF

D: TRBD2
size: few
J: TRBJ2-3
V: TRBV7-2
DNA: TGTGCCAGCAGCTTAGCGTCGGGTAGCGGGGGGCTAAGCACAGATACGCAGTATTTT
CDR3: CASSLASGSGGLSTDTQYF

D: TRBD2
size: few
J: TRBJ2-2
V: TRBV20-1
DNA: TGCAGTGCTAGAGACCCTAGGGGAGGGGACACCGGGGAGCTGTTTTTT
CDR3: CSARDPRGGDTGELFF

D: TRBD2
size: few
J: TRBJ2-1
V: TRBV10-2
DNA: TGCGCCAGCAGCGGTCCCGGGACTAGCGGGGGGTCCTACAATGAGCAGTTCTTC
CDR3: CASSGPGTSGGSYNEQFF

D: TRBD2
size: NA
J: TRBJ2-7
V: TRBV10-3
DNA: TGTGCCATCAGTGGGGGTCGACTAGCGTCAAACTACGAGCAGTACTTC
CDR3: CAISGGRLASNYEQYF

D: NA
size: few
J: TRBJ2-3
V: TRBV9
DNA: TGTGCCAGCAGCGTAGCTACGAGGGCAGATACGCAGTATTTT
CDR3: CASSVATRADTQYF

D: NA
size: NA
J: TRBJ2-4
V: TRBV2
DNA: TGTGCCAGCAGTGACCCCTTAGCCAAAAACATTCAGTACTTC
CDR3: CASSDPLAKNIQYF

D: TRBD2
size: few
J: TRBJ2-3
V: TRBV11-2
DNA: TGTGCCAGCAGCCATCTACTAGCGGGGGCAACCGGGGCAGATACGCAGTATTTT
CDR3: CASSHLLAGATGADTQYF

D: NA
size: NA
J: TRBJ2-1
V: TRBV3-1
DNA: TGTGCCAGCAGCCCAAGGGCCCAATACAATGAGCAGTTCTTC
CDR3: CASSPRAQYNEQFF

D: NA
size: NA
J: TRBJ1-5
V: TRBV7-2
DNA: TGTGCCAGCAGCTTCTCGTGGAGCTATAGCAATCAGCCCCAGCATTTT
CDR3: CASSFSWSYSNQPQHF

D: NA
size: many
J: TRBJ2-1
V: TRBV12-3/TRBV12-4
DNA: TGTGCCAGCAGCCTCAGGGCGAGCTCCTACAATGAGCAGTTCTTC
CDR3: CASSLRASSYNEQFF

D: NA
size: many
J: TRBJ1-4
V: TRBV12-3/TRBV12-4
DNA: TGTGCCAGCAGACCTGGGCGGGAAAAACTGTTTTTT
CDR3: CASRPGREKLFF

D: TRBD1
size: few
J: TRBJ2-3
V: TRBV5-1
DNA: TGCGCCAGCAGCTCTCGGACAGGGACTTACCGCACAGATACGCAGTATTTT
CDR3: CASSSRTGTYRTDTQYF

D: TRBD2
size: few
J: TRBJ2-1
V: TRBV20-1
DNA: TGCAGTGCCGCCAGAGCGGGAGGAATGGACCAGTTCTTC
CDR3: CSAARAGGMDQFF

D: TRBD1
size: NA
J: TRBJ1-2
V: TRBV5-1
DNA: TGCGCCAGCAGCGTGACAGGGGATGACTATGGCTACACCTTC
CDR3: CASSVTGDDYGYTF

D: NA
size: NA
J: TRBJ2-1
V: TRBV2
DNA: TGTGCCTCGAAGTTAACGGTCCTGTCAAACAATGAGCAGTTCTTC
CDR3: CASKLTVLSNNEQFF

D: NA
size: few
J: TRBJ2-2
V: TRBV6-5
DNA: TGTGCCAGCAGTTCTGTTTGGACCGGGGAGCTGTTTTTT
CDR3: CASSSVWTGELFF

D: NA
size: few
J: TRBJ2-7
V: TRBV18
DNA: TGTGCCAGCTCACCCCTAGATACACACTTTGGGCAGTACTTC
CDR3: CASSPLDTHFGQYF

D: NA
size: NA
J: TRBJ1-5
V: TRBV5-1
DNA: TGCGCCAGCAGCTTAGGCTACGGAAGGCCCCAGCATTTT
CDR3: CASSLGYGRPQHF

D: NA
size: NA
J: TRBJ2-3
V: TRBV13
DNA: TGTGCCAGCAGCTTATCCCCGGGGGCAGATACGCAGTATTTT
CDR3: CASSLSPGADTQYF

D: NA
size: NA
J: TRBJ2-2
V: TRBV27
DNA: TGTGCCAGCAGCCCTGGACTTCGTTTGGGGGGCGGGAACACCGGGGAGCTGTTTTTT
CDR3: CASSPGLRLGGGNTGELFF

D: TRBD2
size: NA
J: TRBJ2-5
V: TRBV12-3/TRBV12-4
DNA: TGTGCCAGCAGCCCTAGCGGGAGTTTAGAGACCCAGTACTTC
CDR3: CASSPSGSLETQYF

D: NA
size: many
J: TRBJ1-2
V: TRBV21-1
DNA: TGTGCCAGCAGCAGCCCCCGGGGGTACTACACCTTC
CDR3: CASSSPRGYYTF